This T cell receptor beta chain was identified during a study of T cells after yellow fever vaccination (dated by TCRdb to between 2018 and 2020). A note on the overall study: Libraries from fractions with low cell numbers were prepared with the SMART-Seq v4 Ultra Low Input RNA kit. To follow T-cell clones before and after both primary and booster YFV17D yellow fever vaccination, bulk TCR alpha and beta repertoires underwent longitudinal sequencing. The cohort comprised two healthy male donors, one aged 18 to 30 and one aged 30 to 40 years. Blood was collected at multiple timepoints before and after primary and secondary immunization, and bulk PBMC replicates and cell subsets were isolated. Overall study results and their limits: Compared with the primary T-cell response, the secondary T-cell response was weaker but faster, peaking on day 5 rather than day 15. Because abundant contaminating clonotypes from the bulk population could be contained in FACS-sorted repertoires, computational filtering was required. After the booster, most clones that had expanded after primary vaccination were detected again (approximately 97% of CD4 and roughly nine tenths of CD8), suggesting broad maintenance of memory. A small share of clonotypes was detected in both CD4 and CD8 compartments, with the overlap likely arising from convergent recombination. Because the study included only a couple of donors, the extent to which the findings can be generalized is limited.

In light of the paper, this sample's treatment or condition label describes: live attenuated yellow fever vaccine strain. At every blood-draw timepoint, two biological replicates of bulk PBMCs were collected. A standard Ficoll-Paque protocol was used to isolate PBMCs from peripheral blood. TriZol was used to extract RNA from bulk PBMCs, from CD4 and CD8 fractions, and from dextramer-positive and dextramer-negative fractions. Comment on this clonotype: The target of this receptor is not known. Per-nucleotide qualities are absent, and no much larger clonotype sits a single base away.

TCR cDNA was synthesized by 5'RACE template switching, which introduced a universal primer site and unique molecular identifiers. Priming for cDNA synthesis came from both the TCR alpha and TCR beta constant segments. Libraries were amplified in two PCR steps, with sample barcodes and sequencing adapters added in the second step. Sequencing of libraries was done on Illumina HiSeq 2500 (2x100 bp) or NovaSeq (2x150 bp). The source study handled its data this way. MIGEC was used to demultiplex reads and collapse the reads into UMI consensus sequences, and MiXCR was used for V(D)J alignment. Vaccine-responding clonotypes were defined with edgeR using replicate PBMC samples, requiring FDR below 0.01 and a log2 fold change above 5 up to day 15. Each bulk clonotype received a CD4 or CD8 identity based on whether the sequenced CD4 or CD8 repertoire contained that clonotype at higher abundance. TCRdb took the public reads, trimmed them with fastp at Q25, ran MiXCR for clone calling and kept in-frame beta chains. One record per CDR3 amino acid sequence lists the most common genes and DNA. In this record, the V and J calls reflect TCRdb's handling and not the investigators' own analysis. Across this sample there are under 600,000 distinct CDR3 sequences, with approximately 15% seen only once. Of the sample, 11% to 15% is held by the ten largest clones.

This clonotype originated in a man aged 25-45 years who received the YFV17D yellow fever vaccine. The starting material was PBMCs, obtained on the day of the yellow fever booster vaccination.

The nucleotide sequence is TGCGCCAGCACCACGGACGGGGCAGATACGCAGTATTTT. Its protein product is CASTTDGADTQYF. This chain joins TRBV10-2 to TRBJ2-3, and TRBD2 may be the D gene, going by 5 matching bases. Including the terminal cysteine and phenylalanine, the CDR3 comprises 13 residues. The kept DNA is CDR3 alone, 39 bases in frame from the first base. Per the germline V gene, WSHSY is the CDR1 and SAAADI is the CDR2. V and J lose 7 bases and 4 bases, and a span of 12 bases separates them.